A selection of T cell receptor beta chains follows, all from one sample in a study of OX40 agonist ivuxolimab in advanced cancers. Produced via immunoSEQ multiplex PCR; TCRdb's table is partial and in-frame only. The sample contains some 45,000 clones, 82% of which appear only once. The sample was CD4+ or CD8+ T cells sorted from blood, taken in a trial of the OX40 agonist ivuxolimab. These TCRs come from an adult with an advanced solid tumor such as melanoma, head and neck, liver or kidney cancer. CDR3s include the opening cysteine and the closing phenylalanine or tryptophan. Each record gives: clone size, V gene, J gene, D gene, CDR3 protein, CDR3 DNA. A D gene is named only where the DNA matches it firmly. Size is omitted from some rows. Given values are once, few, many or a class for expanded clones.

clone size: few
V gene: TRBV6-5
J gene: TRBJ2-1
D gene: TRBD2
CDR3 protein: CASSFGGSSYNEQFF
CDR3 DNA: TGTGCCAGCAGCTTCGGCGGGAGCTCCTACAATGAGCAGTTCTTC

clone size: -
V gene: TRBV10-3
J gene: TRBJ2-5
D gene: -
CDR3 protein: CAISSNREGETQYF
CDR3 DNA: TGTGCCATCAGTTCAAACAGAGAGGGAGAGACCCAGTACTTC

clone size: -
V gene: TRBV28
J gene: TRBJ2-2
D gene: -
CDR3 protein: CASSFRSNTGELFF
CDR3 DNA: TGTGCCAGCAGTTTCCGGTCGAACACCGGGGAGCTGTTTTTT

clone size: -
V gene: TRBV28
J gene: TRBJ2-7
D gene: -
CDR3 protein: CASTDSYEQYF
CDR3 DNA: TGTGCCAGCACGGACAGCTACGAGCAGTACTTC

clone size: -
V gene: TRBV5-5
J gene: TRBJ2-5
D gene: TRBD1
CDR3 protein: CASMLDRGRQETQYF
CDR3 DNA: TGTGCCAGCATGTTAGACAGGGGCAGGCAAGAGACCCAGTACTTC

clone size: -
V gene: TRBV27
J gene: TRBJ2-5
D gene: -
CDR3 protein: CASSLKDSGETQYF
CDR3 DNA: TGTGCCAGCAGTCTAAAGGACTCCGGGGAGACCCAGTACTTC

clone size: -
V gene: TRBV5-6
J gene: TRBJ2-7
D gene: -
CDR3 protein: CASSRGVLYEQYF
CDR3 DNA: TGTGCCAGCAGCCGAGGGGTACTATACGAGCAGTACTTC

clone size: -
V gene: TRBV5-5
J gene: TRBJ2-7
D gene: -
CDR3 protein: CASSSTDVSYEQYF
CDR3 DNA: TGTGCCAGCAGCTCGACAGACGTCTCCTACGAGCAGTACTTC

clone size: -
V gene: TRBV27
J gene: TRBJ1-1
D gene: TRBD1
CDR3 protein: CASSPGTGDKAFF
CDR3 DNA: TGTGCCAGCAGTCCCGGGACAGGGGATAAGGCTTTCTTT

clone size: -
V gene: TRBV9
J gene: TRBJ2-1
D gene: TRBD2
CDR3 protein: CASSATSGAYNEQFF
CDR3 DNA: TGTGCCAGCAGCGCTACTAGCGGGGCTTACAATGAGCAGTTCTTC

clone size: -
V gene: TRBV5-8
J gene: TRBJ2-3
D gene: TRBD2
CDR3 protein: CASSIGLAGVDTQYF
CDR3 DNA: TGTGCCAGCAGCATCGGACTAGCGGGAGTAGATACGCAGTATTTT

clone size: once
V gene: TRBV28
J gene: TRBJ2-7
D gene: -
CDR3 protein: CASRGDNYEQYF
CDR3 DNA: TGTGCCAGCAGGGGGGACAACTACGAGCAGTACTTC

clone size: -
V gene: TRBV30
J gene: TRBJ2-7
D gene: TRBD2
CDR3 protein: CAWLLAGESYEQYF
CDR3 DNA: TGTGCCTGGTTACTAGCGGGGGAGTCCTACGAGCAGTACTTC

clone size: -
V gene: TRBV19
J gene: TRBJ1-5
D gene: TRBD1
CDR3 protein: CASSIQTGYKQPQHF
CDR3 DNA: TGTGCCAGTAGTATTCAGACAGGGTACAAGCAGCCCCAGCATTTT

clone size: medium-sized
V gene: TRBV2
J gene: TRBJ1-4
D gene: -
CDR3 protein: CASRDQMTNEKLFF
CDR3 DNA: TGTGCCAGCAGGGACCAAATGACGAATGAAAAACTGTTTTTT

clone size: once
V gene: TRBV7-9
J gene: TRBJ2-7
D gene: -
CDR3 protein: CASSYTYPGRSTYEQYF
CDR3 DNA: TGTGCCAGCAGCTACACCTATCCGGGACGCTCCACCTACGAGCAGTACTTC

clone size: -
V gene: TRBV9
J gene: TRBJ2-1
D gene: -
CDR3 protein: CASSGRQAASYNEQFF
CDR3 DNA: TGTGCCAGCAGCGGGAGACAGGCGGCCTCCTACAATGAGCAGTTCTTC

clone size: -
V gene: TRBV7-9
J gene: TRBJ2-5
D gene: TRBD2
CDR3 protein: CASRLAGGRETQYF
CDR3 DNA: TGTGCCAGCAGACTAGCGGGGGGGCGAGAGACCCAGTACTTC

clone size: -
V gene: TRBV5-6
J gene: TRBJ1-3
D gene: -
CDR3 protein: CASSLNGVGNTIYF
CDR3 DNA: TGTGCCAGCAGCTTGAACGGGGTTGGAAACACCATATATTTT

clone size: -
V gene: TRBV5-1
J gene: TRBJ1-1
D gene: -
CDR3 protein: CASSLVGGGATEAFF
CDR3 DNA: TGCGCCAGCAGCTTGGTCGGCGGGGGTGCCACTGAAGCTTTCTTT

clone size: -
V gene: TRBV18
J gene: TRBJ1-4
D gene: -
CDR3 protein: CASSPRENEKLFF
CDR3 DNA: TGTGCCAGCTCACCACGAGAAAATGAAAAACTGTTTTTT

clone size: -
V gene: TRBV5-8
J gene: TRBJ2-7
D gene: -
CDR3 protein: CASSWRVRASTYEQYF
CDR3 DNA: TGTGCCAGCAGCTGGAGGGTTCGGGCCTCCACCTACGAGCAGTACTTC

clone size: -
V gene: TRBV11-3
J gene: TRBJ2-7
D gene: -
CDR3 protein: CASSLDFNGEQYF
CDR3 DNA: TGTGCCAGCAGCTTAGATTTCAACGGGGAGCAGTACTTC

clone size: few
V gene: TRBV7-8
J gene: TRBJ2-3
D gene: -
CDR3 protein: CASGEDTDTQYF
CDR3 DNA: TGTGCATCGGGGGAGGACACAGATACGCAGTATTTT

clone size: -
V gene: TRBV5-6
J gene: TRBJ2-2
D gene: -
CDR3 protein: CASSSRRQGGLGELFF
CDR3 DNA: TGTGCCAGCAGCTCCCGTCGGCAGGGGGGCCTCGGGGAGCTGTTTTTT

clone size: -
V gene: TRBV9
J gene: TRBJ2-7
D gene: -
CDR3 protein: CASSVDQQLTYEQYF
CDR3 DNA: TGTGCCAGCAGCGTAGATCAACAACTCACCTACGAGCAGTACTTC

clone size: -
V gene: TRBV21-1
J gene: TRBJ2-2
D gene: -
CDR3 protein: CASSKQGGLNTGELFF
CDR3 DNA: TGTGCCAGCAGCAAGCAGGGGGGTTTGAACACCGGGGAGCTGTTTTTT

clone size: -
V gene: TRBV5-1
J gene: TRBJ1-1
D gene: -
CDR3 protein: CASSSGTLNTEAFF
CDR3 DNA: TGCGCCAGCAGCTCCGGGACACTGAACACTGAAGCTTTCTTT

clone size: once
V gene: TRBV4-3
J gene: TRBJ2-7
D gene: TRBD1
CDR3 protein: CASSQGQTYEQYF
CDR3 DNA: TGCGCCAGCAGCCAGGGACAGACCTACGAGCAGTACTTC

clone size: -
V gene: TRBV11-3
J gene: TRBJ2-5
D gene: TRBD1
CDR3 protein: CASSPGQGGQETQYF
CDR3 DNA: TGTGCCAGCAGCCCGGGACAGGGGGGTCAAGAGACCCAGTACTTC

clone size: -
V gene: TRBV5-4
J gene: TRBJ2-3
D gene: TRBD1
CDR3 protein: CASSLASDRGGSTQYF
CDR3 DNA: TGTGCCAGCAGCTTGGCTTCGGACAGGGGGGGAAGTACGCAGTATTTT

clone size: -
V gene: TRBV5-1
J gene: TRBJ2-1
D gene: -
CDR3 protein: CASSAWFAEQFF
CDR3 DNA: TGCGCCAGCAGCGCCTGGTTTGCTGAGCAGTTCTTC

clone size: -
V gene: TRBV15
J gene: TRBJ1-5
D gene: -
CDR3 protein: CATSRASDNRVRNQPQHF
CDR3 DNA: TGTGCCACCAGCAGAGCATCCGACAACAGGGTTCGCAATCAGCCCCAGCATTTT

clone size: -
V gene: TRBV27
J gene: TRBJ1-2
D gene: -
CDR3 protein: CASSLYVARESGGYTF
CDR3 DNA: TGTGCCAGCAGTTTATACGTCGCCAGGGAATCTGGTGGCTACACCTTC

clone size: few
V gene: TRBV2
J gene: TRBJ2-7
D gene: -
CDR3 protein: CASSEFQGPYEQYF
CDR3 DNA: TGTGCCAGCAGTGAATTCCAGGGGCCCTACGAGCAGTACTTC

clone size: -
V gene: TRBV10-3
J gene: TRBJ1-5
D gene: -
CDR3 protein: CAISGQGRNQPQHF
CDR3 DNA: TGTGCCATCAGTGGGCAGGGAAGGAATCAGCCCCAGCATTTT

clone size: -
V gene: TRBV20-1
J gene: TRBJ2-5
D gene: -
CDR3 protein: CSAHFETQYF
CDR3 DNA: TGCAGTGCGCATTTTGAGACCCAGTACTTC

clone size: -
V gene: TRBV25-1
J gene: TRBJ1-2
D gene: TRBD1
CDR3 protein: CASSAMGQDANYGYTF
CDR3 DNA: TGTGCCAGCAGTGCTATGGGACAGGATGCTAACTATGGCTACACCTTC

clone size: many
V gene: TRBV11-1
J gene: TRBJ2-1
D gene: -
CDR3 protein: CASWNSGYNEQFF
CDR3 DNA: TGTGCCAGCTGGAACAGCGGCTACAATGAGCAGTTCTTC

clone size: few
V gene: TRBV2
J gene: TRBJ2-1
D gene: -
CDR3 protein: CASSEGGLLLNEQFF
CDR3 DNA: TGTGCCAGCAGTGAGGGGGGACTCCTCCTGAATGAGCAGTTCTTC

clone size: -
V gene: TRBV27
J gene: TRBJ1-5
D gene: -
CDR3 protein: CASSFVGGNQPQHF
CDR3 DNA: TGTGCCAGCAGTTTTGTAGGGGGCAATCAGCCCCAGCATTTT

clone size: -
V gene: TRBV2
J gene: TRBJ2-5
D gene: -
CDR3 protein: CASSSWTDVSETQYF
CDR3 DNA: TGTGCCAGCAGCTCCTGGACAGATGTGTCGGAGACCCAGTACTTC

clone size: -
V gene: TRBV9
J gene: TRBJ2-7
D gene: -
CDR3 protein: CASNVEGADYEQYF
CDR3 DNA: TGTGCCAGCAACGTAGAGGGAGCCGACTACGAGCAGTACTTC

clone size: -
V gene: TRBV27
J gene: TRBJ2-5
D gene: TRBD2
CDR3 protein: CASSFLSSGRRLQETQYF
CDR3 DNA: TGTGCCAGCAGTTTTTTGTCTAGCGGGAGGCGATTACAAGAGACCCAGTACTTC

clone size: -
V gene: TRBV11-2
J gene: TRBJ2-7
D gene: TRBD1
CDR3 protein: CASSGDRGHNEQYF
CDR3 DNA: TGTGCCAGCAGCGGGGACAGGGGCCATAACGAGCAGTACTTC